The clone carrying this T cell receptor beta chain was seen a handful of times. This CDR3 contains 14 residues. Germline V gene data show CDR1 as SGHVS and CDR2 as FNYEAQ. V was shortened by 5 bases and J by 4 bases, with 15 bases between the two germline ends. TCRdb called the RT-PCR reads again in MiXCR, with one record for every CDR3 protein. The data show approximately 410,000 distinct CDR3 sequences, approximately 16% seen once. These data are taken from a study of patients and donors after allogeneic stem cell transplantation. This chain joins TRBV7-6 and TRBJ2-7; D is unclear. This TCR came from a human donor who was either an allogeneic HSCT recipient or a stem cell or donor lymphocyte infusion donor (not recorded which). It is not recorded whose cells these are; they may come from a transplant donor. Sequencing was done on a sample of blood, either unsorted or a sorted T cell fraction (not recorded which). CDR3 residues: CASSDGSVGYEQYF. The CDR3 DNA follows: TGTGCCAGCAGCGACGGGTCGGTAGGATACGAGCAGTACTTC.